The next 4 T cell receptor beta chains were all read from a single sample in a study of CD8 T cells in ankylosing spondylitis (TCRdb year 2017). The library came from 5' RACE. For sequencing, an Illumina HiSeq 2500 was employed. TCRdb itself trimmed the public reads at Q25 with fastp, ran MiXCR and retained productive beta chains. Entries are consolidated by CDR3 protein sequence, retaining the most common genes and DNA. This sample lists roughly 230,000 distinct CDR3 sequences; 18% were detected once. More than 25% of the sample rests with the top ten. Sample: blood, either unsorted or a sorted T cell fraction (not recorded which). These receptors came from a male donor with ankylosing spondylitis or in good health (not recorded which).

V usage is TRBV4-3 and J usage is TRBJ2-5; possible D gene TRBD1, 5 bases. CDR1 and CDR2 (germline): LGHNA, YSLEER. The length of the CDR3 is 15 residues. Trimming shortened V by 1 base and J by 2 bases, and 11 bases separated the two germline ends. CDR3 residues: CASSQGGAVQETQYF. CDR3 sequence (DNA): TGCGCCAGCAGCCAAGGTGGGGCAGTACAAGAGACCCAGTACTTC.

The CDR3, as DNA: TGTGCCAGCAGTCCATATTATAGCGGGAGCACAGATACGCAGTATTTT. This sequence encodes CASSPYYSGSTDTQYF. The rearrangement uses TRBV28 and TRBJ2-3; TRBD2 agrees at 7 bases. The CDR3 is 16 residues long. V dropped 5 bases and J dropped 0; count of bases not matched to a gene: 8. Germline V lookup: CDR1 MDHEN, CDR2 SYDVKM.

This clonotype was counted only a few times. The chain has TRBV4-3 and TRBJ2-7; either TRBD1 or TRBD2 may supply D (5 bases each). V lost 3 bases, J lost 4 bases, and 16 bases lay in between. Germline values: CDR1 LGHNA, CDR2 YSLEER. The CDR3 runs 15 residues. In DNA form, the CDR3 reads TGCGCCAGCAGCCAGTCCGATGGGACGGAGTACGAGCAGTACTTC. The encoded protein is CASSQSDGTEYEQYF.

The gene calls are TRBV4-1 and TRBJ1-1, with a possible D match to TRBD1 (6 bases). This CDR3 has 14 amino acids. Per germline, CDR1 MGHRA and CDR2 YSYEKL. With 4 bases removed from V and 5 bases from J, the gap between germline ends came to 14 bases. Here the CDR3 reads CASSPEGGYTEAFF. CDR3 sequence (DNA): TGCGCCAGCAGCCCTGAGGGGGGCTATACTGAAGCTTTCTTT.